This T cell receptor beta chain comes out of a study of human T cells and chemical hapten exposure. This clonotype was recorded a few times. Its target is not known. Study results and limitations: Patch test score was positively correlated with the counts of TCRs that had expanded at PT1.

TCRdb reprocessed the RACE reads with MiXCR, giving one entry per CDR3 protein. Among a few hundred thousand distinct CDR3 sequences listed, around 5.5% were seen once. Documented time point: pre-sensitization, week 0. The treatment was: therapeutic diphenylcyclopropenone sensitization with weekly scalp DPC. This TCR came from a woman between 18 and 29 years old with alopecia areata. Some clones in this sample may be carry-over from other donors' samples. The sequencing here drew on whole blood, taken in connection with sensitization to the hapten diphenylcyclopropenone (DPC).

Written as DNA, the CDR3 is TGTGCCAGCAGTGAGAACGGGCGGTATTCAGATACGCAGTATTTT. Protein sequence: CASSENGRYSDTQYF. The chain links TRBV6-1 to TRBJ2-3, with no clear D. The V gene's germline CDR1 is MNHNS and CDR2 SASEGT. This CDR3 comprises 15 residues. The V and J ends lost 3 bases and 4 bases respectively, with 14 bases between them.